These T cell receptor beta chains were read from a single sample in a study of T cell responses to AZD1222 COVID-19 vaccine. The data were produced by immunoSEQ multiplex PCR, yet TCRdb's version contains in-frame clones alone and is incomplete. In the table there are 95,000 to 100,000 clones, about nine tenths of which are singletons. The material sequenced was peripheral blood, taken 28 days after the second AZD1222 dose. The receptors were gathered from an adult who received the AZD1222 COVID-19 vaccine. Each CDR3 is given with its conserved first and last residue. Fields, in order: J gene, V gene, D gene, clone size, CDR3 protein, CDR3 DNA. D genes are given only for firm matches. Expanded clones are given a class, and other clones once, few, many or no size at all.

J gene: TRBJ1-1
V gene: TRBV5-6
D gene: .
clone size: .
CDR3 protein: CASSTQGGGNQNTEAFF
CDR3 DNA: TGTGCCAGCAGCACCCAGGGAGGAGGCAATCAAAACACTGAAGCTTTCTTT

J gene: TRBJ1-1
V gene: TRBV6-5
D gene: .
clone size: .
CDR3 protein: CASVLDRALEAFF
CDR3 DNA: TGTGCCAGCGTATTGGACCGAGCTCTTGAAGCTTTCTTT

J gene: TRBJ2-7
V gene: TRBV18
D gene: TRBD1
clone size: .
CDR3 protein: CASSPDRVRYEQYF
CDR3 DNA: TGTGCCAGCTCACCAGACAGGGTAAGGTACGAGCAGTACTTC

J gene: TRBJ1-4
V gene: TRBV2
D gene: .
clone size: .
CDR3 protein: CASTLTGGTNEKLFF
CDR3 DNA: TGTGCCAGCACCCTTACCGGCGGGACTAATGAAAAACTGTTTTTT

J gene: TRBJ1-3
V gene: TRBV5-1
D gene: TRBD1
clone size: .
CDR3 protein: CASGPGQAFLSGNTIYF
CDR3 DNA: TGCGCCAGCGGACCGGGACAGGCTTTCCTCTCTGGAAACACCATATATTTT

J gene: TRBJ2-5
V gene: TRBV2
D gene: TRBD2
clone size: .
CDR3 protein: CARAGGPQETQYF
CDR3 DNA: TGTGCCAGAGCGGGAGGGCCGCAGGAGACCCAGTACTTC

J gene: TRBJ2-6
V gene: TRBV7-2
D gene: TRBD1
clone size: .
CDR3 protein: CASSGGTGGALGANVLTF
CDR3 DNA: TGTGCCAGCAGCGGAGGGACAGGGGGCGCGCTAGGGGCCAACGTCCTGACTTTC

J gene: TRBJ1-5
V gene: TRBV7-2
D gene: .
clone size: once
CDR3 protein: CASSRTREPQHF
CDR3 DNA: TGTGCCAGCAGTCGGACGCGGGAGCCCCAGCATTTT

J gene: TRBJ1-1
V gene: TRBV19
D gene: .
clone size: .
CDR3 protein: CASIPSHPGTEAFF
CDR3 DNA: TGTGCCAGTATTCCGTCCCACCCGGGCACTGAAGCTTTCTTT

J gene: TRBJ1-1
V gene: TRBV9
D gene: .
clone size: .
CDR3 protein: CASSKILNTEAFF
CDR3 DNA: TGTGCCAGCAGCAAAATCCTGAACACTGAAGCTTTCTTT

J gene: TRBJ2-7
V gene: TRBV6-5
D gene: .
clone size: .
CDR3 protein: CASSPLRAGGGEQYF
CDR3 DNA: TGTGCCAGCAGTCCCCTCCGGGCCGGAGGGGGCGAGCAGTACTTC

J gene: TRBJ1-2
V gene: TRBV7-9
D gene: TRBD1
clone size: .
CDR3 protein: CASSDQQGVYGYTF
CDR3 DNA: TGTGCCAGCAGCGACCAGCAGGGGGTTTATGGCTACACCTTC

J gene: TRBJ2-7
V gene: TRBV6-2/TRBV6-3
D gene: TRBD1
clone size: once
CDR3 protein: CASSYSVYWGTGGFYEQYF
CDR3 DNA: TGTGCCAGCAGTTACTCGGTTTATTGGGGGACAGGGGGCTTCTACGAGCAGTACTTC

J gene: TRBJ2-5
V gene: TRBV6-5
D gene: .
clone size: .
CDR3 protein: CASRDPGQETQYF
CDR3 DNA: TGTGCCAGCAGGGATCCTGGGCAAGAGACCCAGTACTTC

J gene: TRBJ2-1
V gene: TRBV4-1
D gene: .
clone size: .
CDR3 protein: CASSQDNSDYNEQFF
CDR3 DNA: TGCGCCAGCAGCCAAGATAATAGCGACTACAATGAGCAGTTCTTC

J gene: TRBJ2-7
V gene: TRBV4-1
D gene: TRBD2
clone size: .
CDR3 protein: CASSQVSGLAGAYEQYF
CDR3 DNA: TGCGCCAGCAGCCAAGTTTCCGGACTAGCGGGAGCCTACGAGCAGTACTTC

J gene: TRBJ1-5
V gene: TRBV5-4
D gene: TRBD1
clone size: medium-sized
CDR3 protein: CASSAGTGINQPQHF
CDR3 DNA: TGTGCCAGCAGCGCCGGGACAGGGATCAATCAGCCCCAGCATTTT

J gene: TRBJ2-2
V gene: TRBV27
D gene: TRBD2
clone size: .
CDR3 protein: CASSSRLAGYTGELFF
CDR3 DNA: TGTGCCAGCAGTTCCCGGCTAGCGGGATATACCGGGGAGCTGTTTTTT

J gene: TRBJ2-1
V gene: TRBV13
D gene: .
clone size: .
CDR3 protein: CASSLGTRRRSSYNEQFF
CDR3 DNA: TGTGCCAGCAGCTTAGGGACGCGACGACGTAGCTCCTACAATGAGCAGTTCTTC

J gene: TRBJ1-2
V gene: TRBV18
D gene: .
clone size: few
CDR3 protein: CASSPTTGRRAF
CDR3 DNA: TGTGCCAGCTCACCAACGACAGGACGCCGCGCCTTC

J gene: TRBJ1-3
V gene: TRBV19
D gene: TRBD1
clone size: .
CDR3 protein: CASSKLQGSSGNTIYF
CDR3 DNA: TGTGCCAGTAGTAAACTACAGGGGAGCTCTGGAAACACCATATATTTT

J gene: TRBJ2-2
V gene: TRBV11-2
D gene: .
clone size: .
CDR3 protein: CASSLHRDSNLPGELFF
CDR3 DNA: TGTGCCAGCAGCTTACACCGGGACTCAAATCTTCCCGGGGAGCTGTTTTTT

J gene: TRBJ1-3
V gene: TRBV4-1
D gene: TRBD1
clone size: .
CDR3 protein: CASSQGQVFSGNTIYF
CDR3 DNA: TGCGCCAGCAGCCAGGGACAGGTTTTCTCTGGAAACACCATATATTTT

J gene: TRBJ2-7
V gene: TRBV5-1
D gene: .
clone size: .
CDR3 protein: CASSLVQGVREQYF
CDR3 DNA: TGCGCCAGCAGCTTGGTGCAGGGTGTCCGCGAGCAGTACTTC

J gene: TRBJ1-4
V gene: TRBV19
D gene: .
clone size: .
CDR3 protein: CASSEDRLGAEKLFF
CDR3 DNA: TGTGCCAGTAGTGAAGACAGGTTGGGAGCTGAAAAACTGTTTTTT

J gene: TRBJ2-5
V gene: TRBV4-2
D gene: TRBD1
clone size: .
CDR3 protein: CASSPPGTGSVTQYF
CDR3 DNA: TGTGCCAGCAGCCCCCCCGGGACAGGGAGCGTGACCCAGTACTTC

J gene: TRBJ1-1
V gene: TRBV11-3
D gene: .
clone size: few
CDR3 protein: CASSLAGGANTEAFF
CDR3 DNA: TGTGCCAGCAGCTTAGCGGGGGGGGCGAACACTGAAGCTTTCTTT

J gene: TRBJ2-7
V gene: TRBV5-5
D gene: .
clone size: .
CDR3 protein: CASSLQGIIHEQYF
CDR3 DNA: TGTGCCAGCAGCTTGCAGGGGATCATCCACGAGCAGTACTTC

J gene: TRBJ2-4
V gene: TRBV6-2/TRBV6-3
D gene: TRBD1
clone size: .
CDR3 protein: CASSYTTGGSNIQYF
CDR3 DNA: TGTGCCAGCAGTTACACAACAGGGGGAAGTAACATTCAGTACTTC

J gene: TRBJ2-1
V gene: TRBV7-6
D gene: TRBD2
clone size: once
CDR3 protein: CASSPRPTSGRGTYNEQFF
CDR3 DNA: TGTGCCAGCAGCCCGCGACCCACTAGCGGGAGAGGAACCTACAATGAGCAGTTCTTC

J gene: TRBJ1-4
V gene: TRBV10-3
D gene: TRBD1
clone size: .
CDR3 protein: CAIAKQGTNEKLFF
CDR3 DNA: TGTGCCATCGCGAAACAGGGGACTAATGAAAAACTGTTTTTT

J gene: TRBJ2-5
V gene: TRBV5-8
D gene: TRBD1
clone size: .
CDR3 protein: CASSANKGARETQYF
CDR3 DNA: TGTGCCAGCAGCGCCAACAAGGGGGCGCGCGAGACCCAGTACTTC

J gene: TRBJ2-5
V gene: TRBV12-5
D gene: TRBD2
clone size: .
CDR3 protein: CASGSSGTETQYF
CDR3 DNA: TGTGCTAGTGGTTCTAGCGGGACAGAGACCCAGTACTTC

J gene: TRBJ1-5
V gene: TRBV6-5
D gene: .
clone size: .
CDR3 protein: CASLSREDQPQHF
CDR3 DNA: TGTGCCAGCCTGTCGAGGGAGGATCAGCCCCAGCATTTT

J gene: TRBJ1-5
V gene: TRBV27
D gene: TRBD1
clone size: .
CDR3 protein: CASSGGTGYQPQHF
CDR3 DNA: TGTGCCAGCAGTGGCGGGACAGGGTATCAGCCCCAGCATTTT

J gene: TRBJ2-7
V gene: TRBV27
D gene: .
clone size: .
CDR3 protein: CASRTAGRYEQYF
CDR3 DNA: TGTGCCAGCCGTACCGCAGGCCGGTACGAGCAGTACTTC

J gene: TRBJ2-5
V gene: TRBV7-2
D gene: TRBD1
clone size: .
CDR3 protein: CASSLVPGGVETQYF
CDR3 DNA: TGTGCCAGCAGCTTAGTTCCAGGGGGCGTGGAGACCCAGTACTTC

J gene: TRBJ2-5
V gene: TRBV7-2
D gene: TRBD2
clone size: .
CDR3 protein: CASSLSSGSRKTQYF
CDR3 DNA: TGTGCCAGCAGCTTATCTAGCGGGAGTAGAAAGACCCAGTACTTC

J gene: TRBJ1-5
V gene: TRBV19
D gene: TRBD1
clone size: .
CDR3 protein: CASSPDRASRQPQHF
CDR3 DNA: TGTGCCAGTAGTCCTGACAGGGCGTCAAGGCAGCCCCAGCATTTT

J gene: TRBJ2-5
V gene: TRBV25-1
D gene: TRBD1
clone size: .
CDR3 protein: CASGRGLGETQYF
CDR3 DNA: TGTGCCAGCGGCAGGGGGCTAGGGGAGACCCAGTACTTC

J gene: TRBJ1-5
V gene: TRBV19
D gene: TRBD1
clone size: .
CDR3 protein: CASSTQKPYPTGALWSNQPQHF
CDR3 DNA: TGTGCCAGTAGTACGCAGAAACCTTACCCCACAGGGGCCCTTTGGAGCAATCAGCCCCAGCATTTT

J gene: TRBJ1-5
V gene: TRBV5-3
D gene: .
clone size: .
CDR3 protein: CARSLKWPQHF
CDR3 DNA: TGTGCCAGAAGCTTGAAGTGGCCCCAGCATTTT